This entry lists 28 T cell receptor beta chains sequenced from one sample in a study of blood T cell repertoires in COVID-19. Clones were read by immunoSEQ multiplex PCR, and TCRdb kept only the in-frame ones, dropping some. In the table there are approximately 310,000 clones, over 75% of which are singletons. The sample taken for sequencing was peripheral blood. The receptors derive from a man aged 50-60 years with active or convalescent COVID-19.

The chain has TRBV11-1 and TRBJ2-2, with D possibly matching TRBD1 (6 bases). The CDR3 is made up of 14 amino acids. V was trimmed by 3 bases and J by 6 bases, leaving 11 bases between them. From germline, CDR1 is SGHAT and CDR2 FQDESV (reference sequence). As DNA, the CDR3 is TGTGCCAGCAGCTTTGAGGGGGATGCCGGGGAGCTGTTTTTT. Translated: CASSFEGDAGELFF.

In DNA, the CDR3 is TGTGCCAGCAGTTCCCCCCTTTCGGGTGAAAAACTGTTTTTT. This codes for CASSSPLSGEKLFF. The genes are TRBV6-6 and TRBJ1-4, with no clear D. The CDR3 is 14 amino acids. CDR1 is MNHNY and CDR2 is SVGAGI in the germline V gene (reference sequence). Trimming left V 4 bases short and J 7 bases short, with 13 bases between.

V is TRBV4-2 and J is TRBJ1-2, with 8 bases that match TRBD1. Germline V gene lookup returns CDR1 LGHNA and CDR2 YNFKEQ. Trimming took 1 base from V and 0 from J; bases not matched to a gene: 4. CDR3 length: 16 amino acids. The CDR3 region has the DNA TGTGCCAGCAGCCAAGGGACAGGGCTCACTAACTATGGCTACACCTTC. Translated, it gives CASSQGTGLTNYGYTF.

The CDR3 bases are TGTGCCAGCAGCCAAGCTGGCACGGGAGGTGAAAAACTGTTTTTT. Protein sequence: CASSQAGTGGEKLFF. J is TRBJ1-4 and V is TRBV3-1 (or the pseudogene TRBV3-2); unclear D gene. The germline CDR1 and CDR2 sequences are LGHDT and YNNKEL (reference sequence). Trimming removed 1 base from V and 7 bases from J, with 13 bases in between. CDR3 length equals 15 residues.

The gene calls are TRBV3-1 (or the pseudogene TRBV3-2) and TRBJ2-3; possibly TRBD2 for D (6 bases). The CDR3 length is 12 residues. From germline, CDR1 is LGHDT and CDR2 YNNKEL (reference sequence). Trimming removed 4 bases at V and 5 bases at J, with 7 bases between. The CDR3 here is CASSRGEDTQYF. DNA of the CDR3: TGTGCCAGCAGCCGGGGGGAAGATACGCAGTATTTT.

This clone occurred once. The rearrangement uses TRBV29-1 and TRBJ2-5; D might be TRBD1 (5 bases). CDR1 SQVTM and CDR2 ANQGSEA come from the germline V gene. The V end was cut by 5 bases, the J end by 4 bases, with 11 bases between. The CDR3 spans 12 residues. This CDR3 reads CSVYAGLETQYF. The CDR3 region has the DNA TGCAGCGTTTATGCAGGGCTAGAGACCCAGTACTTC.

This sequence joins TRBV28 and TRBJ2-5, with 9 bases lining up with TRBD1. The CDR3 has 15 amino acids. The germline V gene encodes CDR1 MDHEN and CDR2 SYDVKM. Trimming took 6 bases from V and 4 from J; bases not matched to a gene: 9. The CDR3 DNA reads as TGTGCCAGCAGACACAGGGGGCGAGATAGAGAGACCCAGTACTTC. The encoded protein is CASRHRGRDRETQYF. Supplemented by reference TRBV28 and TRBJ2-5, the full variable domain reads DVKVTQSSRYLVKRTGEKVFLECVQDMDHENMFWYRQDPGLGLRLIYFSYDVKMKEKGDIPEGYSVSREKKERFSLILESASTNQTSMYLCASRHRGRDRETQYFGPGTRLLVL.

As DNA, the CDR3 is TGTGCCAGCAGCTCCCTGGGAGGGCATTACACTGAAGCTTTCTTT. This codes for CASSSLGGHYTEAFF. The rearrangement joins TRBV11-1 to TRBJ1-1; no firm D call. Germline V gene sequence: CDR1 SGHAT, CDR2 FQDESV (reference sequence). Trimming stripped 4 bases from V and 3 bases from J, with 15 bases between. This CDR3 has 15 amino acids.

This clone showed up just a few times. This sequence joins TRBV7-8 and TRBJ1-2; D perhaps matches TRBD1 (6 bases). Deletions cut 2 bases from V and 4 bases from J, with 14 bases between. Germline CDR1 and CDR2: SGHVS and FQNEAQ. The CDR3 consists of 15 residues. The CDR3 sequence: CASSLNRGSSYGYTF. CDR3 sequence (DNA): TGTGCCAGCAGCTTAAATAGGGGGAGTTCCTATGGCTACACCTTC.

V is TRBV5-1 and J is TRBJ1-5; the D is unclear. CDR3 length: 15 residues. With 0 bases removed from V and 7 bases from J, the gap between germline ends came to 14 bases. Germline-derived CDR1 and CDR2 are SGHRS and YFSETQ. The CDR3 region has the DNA TGCGCCAGCAGCTTGGCCTCGGGGATGGGCCAGCCCCAGCATTTT. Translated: CASSLASGMGQPQHF. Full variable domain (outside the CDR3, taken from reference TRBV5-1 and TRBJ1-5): KAGVTQTPRYLIKTRGQQVTLSCSPISGHRSVSWYQQTPGQGLQFLFEYFSETQRNKGNFPGRFSGRQFSNSRSEMNVSTLELGDSALYLCASSLASGMGQPQHFGDGTRLSIL.

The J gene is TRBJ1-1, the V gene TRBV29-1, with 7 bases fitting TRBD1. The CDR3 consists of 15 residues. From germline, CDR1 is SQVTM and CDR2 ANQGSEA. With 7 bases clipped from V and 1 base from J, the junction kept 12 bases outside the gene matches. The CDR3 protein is CSGQGTAAKNTEAFF. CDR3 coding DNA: TGCAGCGGGCAGGGGACAGCGGCCAAGAACACTGAAGCTTTCTTT.

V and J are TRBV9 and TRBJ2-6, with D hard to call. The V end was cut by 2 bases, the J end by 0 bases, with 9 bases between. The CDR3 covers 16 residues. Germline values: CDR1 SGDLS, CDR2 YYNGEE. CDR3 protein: CASSVLRSSGANVLTF. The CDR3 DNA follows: TGTGCCAGCAGCGTCCTCCGGAGCTCTGGGGCCAACGTCCTGACTTTC.

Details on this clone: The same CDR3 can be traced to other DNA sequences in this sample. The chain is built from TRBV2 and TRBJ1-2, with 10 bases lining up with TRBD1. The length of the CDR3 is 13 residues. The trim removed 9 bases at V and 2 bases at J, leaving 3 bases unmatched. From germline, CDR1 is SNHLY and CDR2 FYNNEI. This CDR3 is CASSGQGNYGYTF. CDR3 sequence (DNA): TGTGCCAGTTCGGGACAGGGGAACTATGGCTACACCTTC.

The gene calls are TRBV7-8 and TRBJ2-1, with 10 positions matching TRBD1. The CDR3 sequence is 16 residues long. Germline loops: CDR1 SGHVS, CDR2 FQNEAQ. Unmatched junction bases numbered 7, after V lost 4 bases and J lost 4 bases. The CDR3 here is CASSSLRDRGYNEQFF. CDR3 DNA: TGTGCCAGCAGCTCACTCCGGGACAGGGGTTACAATGAGCAGTTCTTC.

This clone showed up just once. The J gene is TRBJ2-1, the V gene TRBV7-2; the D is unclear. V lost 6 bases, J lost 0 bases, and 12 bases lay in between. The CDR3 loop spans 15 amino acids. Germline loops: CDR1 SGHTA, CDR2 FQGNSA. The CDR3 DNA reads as TGTGCCAGCAGTATTGATGCGAGCTCCTACAATGAGCAGTTCTTC. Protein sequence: CASSIDASSYNEQFF.

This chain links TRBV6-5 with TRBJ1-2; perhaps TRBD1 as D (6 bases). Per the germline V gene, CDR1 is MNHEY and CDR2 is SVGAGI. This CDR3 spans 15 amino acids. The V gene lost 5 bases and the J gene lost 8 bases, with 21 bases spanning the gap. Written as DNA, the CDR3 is TGTGCCAGCAGTCCACTTCGGGGGGGGCTCAGCGGCTACACCTTC. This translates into CASSPLRGGLSGYTF.

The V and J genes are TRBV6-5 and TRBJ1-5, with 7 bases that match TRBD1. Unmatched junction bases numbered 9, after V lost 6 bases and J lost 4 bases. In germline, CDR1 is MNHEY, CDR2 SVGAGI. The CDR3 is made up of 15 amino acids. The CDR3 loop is CASRGDRTTNQPQHF. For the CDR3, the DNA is TGTGCCAGCAGGGGGGACAGAACCACGAATCAGCCCCAGCATTTT.

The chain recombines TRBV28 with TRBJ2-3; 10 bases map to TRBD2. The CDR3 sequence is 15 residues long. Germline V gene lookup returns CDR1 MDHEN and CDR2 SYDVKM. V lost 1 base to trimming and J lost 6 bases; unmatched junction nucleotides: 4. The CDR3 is CASSLLAGGGDTQYF. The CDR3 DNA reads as TGTGCCAGCAGTTTATTAGCGGGGGGTGGGGATACGCAGTATTTT.

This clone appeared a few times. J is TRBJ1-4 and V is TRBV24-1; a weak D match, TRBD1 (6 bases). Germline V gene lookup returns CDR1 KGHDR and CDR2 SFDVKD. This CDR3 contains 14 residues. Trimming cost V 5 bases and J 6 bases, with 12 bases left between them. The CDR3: CATSGWPGDEKLFF. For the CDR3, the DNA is TGTGCCACCAGTGGATGGCCAGGGGATGAAAAACTGTTTTTT.

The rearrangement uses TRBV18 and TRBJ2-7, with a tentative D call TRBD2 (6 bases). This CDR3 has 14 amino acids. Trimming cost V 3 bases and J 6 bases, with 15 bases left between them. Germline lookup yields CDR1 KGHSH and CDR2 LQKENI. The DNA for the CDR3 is TGTGCCAGCTCACCGGGGGGTGGAAAGGGCGAGCAGTACTTC. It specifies CASSPGGGKGEQYF. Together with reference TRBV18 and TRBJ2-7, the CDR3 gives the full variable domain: NAGVMQNPRHLVRRRGQEARLRCSPMKGHSHVYWYRQLPEEGLKFMVYLQKENIIDESGMPKERFSAEFPKEGPSILRIQQVVRGDSAAYFCASSPGGGKGEQYFGPGTRLTVT.

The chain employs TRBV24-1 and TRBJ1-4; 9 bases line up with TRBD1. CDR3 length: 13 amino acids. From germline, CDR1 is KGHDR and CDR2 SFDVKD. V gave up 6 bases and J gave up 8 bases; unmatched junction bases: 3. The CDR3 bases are TGTGCCACCAGTCCGGGACAGGGCGAAAAACTGTTTTTT. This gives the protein CATSPGQGEKLFF.

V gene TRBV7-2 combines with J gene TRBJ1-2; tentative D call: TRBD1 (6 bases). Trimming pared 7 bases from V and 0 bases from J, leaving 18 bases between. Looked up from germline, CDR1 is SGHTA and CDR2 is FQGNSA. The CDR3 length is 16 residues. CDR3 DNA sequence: TGTGCCAGCAAGAGAGCGTCAGGGGTGGCTAACTATGGCTACACCTTC. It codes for CASKRASGVANYGYTF.

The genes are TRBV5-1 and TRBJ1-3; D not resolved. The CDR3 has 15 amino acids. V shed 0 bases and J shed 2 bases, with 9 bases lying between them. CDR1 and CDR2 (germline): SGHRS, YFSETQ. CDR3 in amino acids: CASSLAFQAGNTIYF. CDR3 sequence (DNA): TGCGCCAGCAGCTTGGCTTTTCAGGCTGGAAACACCATATATTTT.

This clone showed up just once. The CDR3 bases are TGTGCCAGCAGCCCCGGACTAGCGGGAACAGTGCGCAATGAGCAGTTCTTC. Protein product: CASSPGLAGTVRNEQFF. This chain joins TRBV9 and TRBJ2-1; 12 nucleotides line up with TRBD2. The CDR3 covers 17 residues. The germline gives CDR1 SGDLS, CDR2 YYNGEE. V lost 4 bases, J lost 6 bases, and 11 bases stayed unmatched.

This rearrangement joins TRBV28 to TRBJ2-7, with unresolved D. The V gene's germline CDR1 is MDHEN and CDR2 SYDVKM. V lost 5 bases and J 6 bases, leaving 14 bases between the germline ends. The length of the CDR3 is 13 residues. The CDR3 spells CASSQQDSGEQYF. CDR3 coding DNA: TGTGCCAGCAGTCAACAAGATTCGGGCGAGCAGTACTTC. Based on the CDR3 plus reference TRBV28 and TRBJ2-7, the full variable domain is DVKVTQSSRYLVKRTGEKVFLECVQDMDHENMFWYRQDPGLGLRLIYFSYDVKMKEKGDIPEGYSVSREKKERFSLILESASTNQTSMYLCASSQQDSGEQYFGPGTRLTVT.

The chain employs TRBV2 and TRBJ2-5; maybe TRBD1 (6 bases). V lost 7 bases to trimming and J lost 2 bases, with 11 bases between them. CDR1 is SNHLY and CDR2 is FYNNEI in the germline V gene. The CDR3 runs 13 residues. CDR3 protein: CASKLGQQETQYF. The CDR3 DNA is TGTGCCAGCAAGTTAGGACAGCAAGAGACCCAGTACTTC. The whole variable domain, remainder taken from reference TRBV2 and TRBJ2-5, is EPEVTQTPSHQVTQMGQEVILRCVPISNHLYFYWYRQILGQKVEFLVSFYNNEISEKSEIFDDQFSVERPDGSNFTLKIRSTKLEDSAMYFCASKLGQQETQYFGPGTRLLVL.

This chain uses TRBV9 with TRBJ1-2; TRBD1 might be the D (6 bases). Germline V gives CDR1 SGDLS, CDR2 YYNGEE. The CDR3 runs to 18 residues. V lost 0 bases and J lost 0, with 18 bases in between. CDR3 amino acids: CASSVGEQGSLANYGYTF. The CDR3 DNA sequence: TGTGCCAGCAGCGTAGGGGAACAGGGAAGCCTAGCTAACTATGGCTACACCTTC. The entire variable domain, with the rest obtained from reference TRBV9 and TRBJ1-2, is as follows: DSGVTQTPKHLITATGQRVTLRCSPRSGDLSVYWYQQSLDQGLQFLIQYYNGEERAKGNILERFSAQQFPDLHSELNLSSLELGDSALYFCASSVGEQGSLANYGYTFGSGTRLTVV.

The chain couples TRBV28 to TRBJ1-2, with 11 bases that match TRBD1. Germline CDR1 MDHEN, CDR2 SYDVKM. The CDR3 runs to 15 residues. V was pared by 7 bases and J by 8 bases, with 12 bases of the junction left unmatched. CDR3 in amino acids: CASIPIGQGARGYTF. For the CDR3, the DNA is TGTGCCAGCATTCCCATTGGACAGGGGGCGAGAGGCTACACCTTC.